This record covers a single TCR beta chain. These data come from a study of blood T cell repertoires in COVID-19. Study background: Sites in the United States, Italy and Spain provided acute and convalescent COVID-19 samples. T cells, B-cell-depleted T cells, or PBMCs provided the cDNA or gDNA that served as material.

J lost 10 bases, V lost 5 bases, and 10 bases had no gene match. CDR1 KGHDR and CDR2 SFDVKD come from the germline V gene. The CDR3 sequence is 15 residues long. Original processing methods: How many nucleated cells were present was estimated from reference gene primer amplification. This table comes from immunoSEQ multiplex PCR, and its TCRdb copy is limited to in-frame clones, with some not included. V and J calls and clone size come straight from that table; D and trimming were deduced from the DNA. Among some 70,000 clones, around 86% were seen once, and the ten largest hold over 7.5%. Input material: peripheral blood. This chain uses TRBV24-1 with TRBJ2-1; TRBD2 agrees at 10 bases. The TCR was taken from a man aged 25 to 40 with acute or convalescent COVID-19. The CDR3 loop reads CATSAPLAGEGEQFF. The CDR3 DNA is TGTGCCACCAGTGCCCCCCTAGCGGGAGAAGGAGAGCAGTTCTTC.